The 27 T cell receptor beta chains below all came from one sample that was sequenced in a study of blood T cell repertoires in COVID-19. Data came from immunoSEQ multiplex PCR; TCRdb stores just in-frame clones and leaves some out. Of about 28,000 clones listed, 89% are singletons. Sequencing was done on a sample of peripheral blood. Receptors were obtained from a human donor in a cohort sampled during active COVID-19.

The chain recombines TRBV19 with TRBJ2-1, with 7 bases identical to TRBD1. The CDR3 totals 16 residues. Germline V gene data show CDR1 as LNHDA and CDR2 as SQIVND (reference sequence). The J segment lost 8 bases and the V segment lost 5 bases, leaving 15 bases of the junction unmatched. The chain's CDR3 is CASSLADRIRSYEQFF. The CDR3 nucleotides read TGTGCCAGTAGTTTGGCGGACAGGATCCGATCGTATGAGCAGTTCTTC.

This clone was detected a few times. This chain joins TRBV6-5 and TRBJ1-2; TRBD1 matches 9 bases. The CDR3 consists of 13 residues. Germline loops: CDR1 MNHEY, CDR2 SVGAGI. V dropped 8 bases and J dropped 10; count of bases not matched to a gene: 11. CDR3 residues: CASLTGTGIYYTF. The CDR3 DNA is TGTGCCAGCCTCACGGGGACAGGGATTTACTACACCTTC.

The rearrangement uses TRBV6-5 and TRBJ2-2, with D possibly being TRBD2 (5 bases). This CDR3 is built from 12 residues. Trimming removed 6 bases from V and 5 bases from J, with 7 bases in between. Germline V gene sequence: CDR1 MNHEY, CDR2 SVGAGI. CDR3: CASRRATGELFF. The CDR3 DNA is TGTGCCAGCAGGCGGGCGACCGGGGAGCTGTTTTTT.

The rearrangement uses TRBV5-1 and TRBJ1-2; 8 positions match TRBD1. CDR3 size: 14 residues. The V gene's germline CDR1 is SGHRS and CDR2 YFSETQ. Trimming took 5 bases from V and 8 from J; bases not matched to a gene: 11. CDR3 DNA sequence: TGCGCCAGCAGAACCGGGACAGGTGATTTCGGCTACACCTTC. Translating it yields CASRTGTGDFGYTF.

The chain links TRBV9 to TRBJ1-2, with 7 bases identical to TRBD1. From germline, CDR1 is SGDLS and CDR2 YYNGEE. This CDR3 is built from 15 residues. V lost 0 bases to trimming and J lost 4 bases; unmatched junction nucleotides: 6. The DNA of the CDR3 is TGTGCCAGCAGCGTAGAGAGGGACAGCCTCTATGGCTACACCTTC. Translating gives CASSVERDSLYGYTF.

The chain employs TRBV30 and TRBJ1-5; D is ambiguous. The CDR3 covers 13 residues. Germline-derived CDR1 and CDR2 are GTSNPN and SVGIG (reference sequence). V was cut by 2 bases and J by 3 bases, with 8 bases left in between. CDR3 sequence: CAWSLADNQPQHF. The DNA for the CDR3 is TGTGCCTGGAGTTTGGCAGACAATCAGCCCCAGCATTTT.

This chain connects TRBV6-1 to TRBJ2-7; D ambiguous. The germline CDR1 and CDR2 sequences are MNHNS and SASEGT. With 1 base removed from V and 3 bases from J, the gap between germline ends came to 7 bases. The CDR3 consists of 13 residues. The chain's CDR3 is CASSEGLSYEQYF. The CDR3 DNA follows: TGTGCCAGCAGTGAAGGTCTTAGCTACGAGCAGTACTTC.

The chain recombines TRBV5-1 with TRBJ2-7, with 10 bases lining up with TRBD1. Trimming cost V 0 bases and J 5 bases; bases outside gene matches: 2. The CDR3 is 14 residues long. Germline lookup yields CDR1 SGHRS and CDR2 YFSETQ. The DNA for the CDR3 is TGCGCCAGCAGCTTGGCCGGGACAGGGGACGAGCAGTACTTC. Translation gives CASSLAGTGDEQYF.

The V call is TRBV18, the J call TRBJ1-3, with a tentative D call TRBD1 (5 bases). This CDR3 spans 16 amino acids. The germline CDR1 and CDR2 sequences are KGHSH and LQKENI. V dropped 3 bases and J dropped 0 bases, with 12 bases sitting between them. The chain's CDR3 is CASSPLQDVSGNTIYF. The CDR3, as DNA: TGTGCCAGCTCACCCCTACAGGACGTCTCTGGAAACACCATATATTTT. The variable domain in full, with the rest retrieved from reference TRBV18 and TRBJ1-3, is NAGVMQNPRHLVRRRGQEARLRCSPMKGHSHVYWYRQLPEEGLKFMVYLQKENIIDESGMPKERFSAEFPKEGPSILRIQQVVRGDSAAYFCASSPLQDVSGNTIYFGEGSWLTVV.

The CDR3 sequence is CSASLGETQYF. CDR3 nucleotides: TGCAGTGCTAGCCTCGGAGAGACCCAGTACTTC. The gene calls are TRBV20-1 and TRBJ2-5; D uncertain. CDR1 and CDR2 from the germline V gene are DFQATT and SNEGSKA (reference sequence). V was shortened by 3 bases and J by 4 bases, with 6 bases between the two germline ends. The length of the CDR3 is 11 residues.

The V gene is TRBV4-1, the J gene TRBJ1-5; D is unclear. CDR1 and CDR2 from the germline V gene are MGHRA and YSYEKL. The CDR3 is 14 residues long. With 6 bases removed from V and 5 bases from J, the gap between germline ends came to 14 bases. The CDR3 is CASRAVGTYQPQHF. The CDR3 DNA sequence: TGCGCCAGCAGAGCGGTGGGTACCTATCAGCCCCAGCATTTT.

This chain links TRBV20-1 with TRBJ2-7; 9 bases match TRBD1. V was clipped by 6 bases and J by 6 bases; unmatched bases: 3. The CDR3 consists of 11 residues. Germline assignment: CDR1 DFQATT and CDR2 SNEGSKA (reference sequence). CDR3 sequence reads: CSAGQGSEQYF. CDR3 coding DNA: TGCAGTGCGGGACAGGGCTCCGAGCAGTACTTC.

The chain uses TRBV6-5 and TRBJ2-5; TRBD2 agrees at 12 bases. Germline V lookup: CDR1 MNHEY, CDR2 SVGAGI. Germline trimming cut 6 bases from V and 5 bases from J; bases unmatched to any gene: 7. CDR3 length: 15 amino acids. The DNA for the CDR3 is TGTGCCAGCAGGGACCTAGCGGGGGGGACGGAGACCCAGTACTTC. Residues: CASRDLAGGTETQYF.

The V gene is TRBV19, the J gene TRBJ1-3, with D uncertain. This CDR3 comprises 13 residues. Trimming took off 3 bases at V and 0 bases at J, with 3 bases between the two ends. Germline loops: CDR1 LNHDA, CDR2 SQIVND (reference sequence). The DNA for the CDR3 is TGTGCCAGTAGTATCCGCTCTGGAAACACCATATATTTT. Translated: CASSIRSGNTIYF. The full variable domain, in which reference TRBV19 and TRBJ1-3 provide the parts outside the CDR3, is DGGITQSPKYLFRKEGQNVTLSCEQNLNHDAMYWYRQDPGQGLRLIYYSQIVNDFQKGDIAEGYSVSREKKESFPLTVTSAQKNPTAFYLCASSIRSGNTIYFGEGSWLTVV.

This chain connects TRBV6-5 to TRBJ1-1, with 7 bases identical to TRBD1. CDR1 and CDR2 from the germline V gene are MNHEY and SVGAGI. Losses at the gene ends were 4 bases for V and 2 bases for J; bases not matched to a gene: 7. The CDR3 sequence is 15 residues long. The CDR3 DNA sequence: TGTGCCAGCAGTTCCATCGGACAGGTCAACACTGAAGCTTTCTTT. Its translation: CASSSIGQVNTEAFF.

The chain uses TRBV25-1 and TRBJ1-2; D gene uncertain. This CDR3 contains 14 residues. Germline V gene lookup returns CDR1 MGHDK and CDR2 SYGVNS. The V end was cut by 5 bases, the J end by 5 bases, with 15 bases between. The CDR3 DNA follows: TGTGCCAGCAGTCCCCGGGGTAAGGGTTATGGCTACACCTTC. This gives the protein CASSPRGKGYGYTF.

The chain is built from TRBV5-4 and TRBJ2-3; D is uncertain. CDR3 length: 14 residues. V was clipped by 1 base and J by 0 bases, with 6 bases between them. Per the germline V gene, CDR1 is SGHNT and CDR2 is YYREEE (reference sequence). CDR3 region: CASSLPISTDTQYF. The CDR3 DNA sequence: TGTGCCAGCAGCTTGCCAATTAGCACAGATACGCAGTATTTT.

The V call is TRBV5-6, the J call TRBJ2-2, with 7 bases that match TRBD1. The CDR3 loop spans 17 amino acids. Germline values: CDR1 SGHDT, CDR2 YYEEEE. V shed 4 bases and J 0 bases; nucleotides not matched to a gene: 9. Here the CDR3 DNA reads TGTGCCAGCAGCCAATACCGGGACAGTGCGAACACCGGGGAGCTGTTTTTT. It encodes CASSQYRDSANTGELFF.

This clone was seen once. CDR3: CASSSPSMNTEAFF. CDR3 DNA: TGTGCCAGCAGTTCTCCCAGTATGAACACTGAAGCTTTCTTT. V gene TRBV13 combines with J gene TRBJ1-1; D not certain. V was shortened by 6 bases and J by 0 bases, with 11 bases between the two germline ends. This CDR3 region has 14 residues. Germline loops: CDR1 PRHDT, CDR2 FYEKMQ (reference sequence).

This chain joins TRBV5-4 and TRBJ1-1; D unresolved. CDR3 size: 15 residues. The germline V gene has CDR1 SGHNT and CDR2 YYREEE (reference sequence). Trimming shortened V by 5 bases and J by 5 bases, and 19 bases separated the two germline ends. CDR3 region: CASSSTIGTKTEAFF. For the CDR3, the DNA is TGTGCCAGCAGTTCTACGATCGGTACTAAGACTGAAGCTTTCTTT. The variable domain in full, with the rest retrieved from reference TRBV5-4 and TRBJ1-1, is ETGVTQSPTHLIKTRGQQVTLRCSSQSGHNTVSWYQQALGQGPQFIFQYYREEENGRGNFPPRFSGLQFPNYSSELNVNALELDDSALYLCASSSTIGTKTEAFFGQGTRLTVV.

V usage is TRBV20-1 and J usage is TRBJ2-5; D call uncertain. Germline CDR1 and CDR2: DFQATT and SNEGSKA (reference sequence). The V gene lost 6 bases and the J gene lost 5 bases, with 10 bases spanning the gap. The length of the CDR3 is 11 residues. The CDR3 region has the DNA TGCAGTGCGTGGCTCACGGAGACCCAGTACTTC. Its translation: CSAWLTETQYF.

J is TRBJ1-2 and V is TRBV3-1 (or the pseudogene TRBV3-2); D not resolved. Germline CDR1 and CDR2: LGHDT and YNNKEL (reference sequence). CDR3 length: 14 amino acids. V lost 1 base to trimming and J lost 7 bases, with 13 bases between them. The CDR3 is CASSQVTRGLGYTF. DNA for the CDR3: TGTGCCAGCAGCCAAGTGACCCGAGGGCTTGGCTACACCTTC.

The CDR3 here is CARSHRVHTGELFF. The DNA of the CDR3 is TGTGCCAGATCTCACAGGGTCCACACCGGGGAGCTGTTTTTT. The rearrangement uses TRBV5-8 and TRBJ2-2; a weak D match, TRBD1 (6 bases). Per the germline V gene, CDR1 is SGHTS and CDR2 is YDEGEE. Deletions cut 8 bases from V and 3 bases from J, with 14 bases between. The CDR3 totals 14 residues.

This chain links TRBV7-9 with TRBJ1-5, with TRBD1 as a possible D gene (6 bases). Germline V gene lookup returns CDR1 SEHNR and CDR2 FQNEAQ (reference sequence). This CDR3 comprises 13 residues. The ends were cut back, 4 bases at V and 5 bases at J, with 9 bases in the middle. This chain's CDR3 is CASSSRGDQPQHF. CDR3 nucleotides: TGTGCCAGCAGCTCCAGGGGTGATCAGCCCCAGCATTTT.

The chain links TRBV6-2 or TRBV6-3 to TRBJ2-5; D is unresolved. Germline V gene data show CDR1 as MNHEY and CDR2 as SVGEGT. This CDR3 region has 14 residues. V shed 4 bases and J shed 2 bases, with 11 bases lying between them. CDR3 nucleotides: TGTGCCAGCAGTTTGCCAACAGAACAAGAGACCCAGTACTTC. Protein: CASSLPTEQETQYF.

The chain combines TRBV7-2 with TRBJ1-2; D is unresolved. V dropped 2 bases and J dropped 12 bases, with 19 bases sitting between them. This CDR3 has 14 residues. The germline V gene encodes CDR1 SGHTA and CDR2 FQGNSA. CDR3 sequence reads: CASSLRSGSGRNTF. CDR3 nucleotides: TGTGCCAGCAGCTTACGCTCGGGAAGTGGGAGGAACACCTTC. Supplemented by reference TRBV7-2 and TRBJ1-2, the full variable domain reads GAGVSQSPSNKVTEKGKDVELRCDPISGHTALYWYRQSLGQGLEFLIYFQGNSAPDKSGLPSDRFSAERTGGSVSTLTIQRTQQEDSAVYLCASSLRSGSGRNTFGSGTRLTVV.

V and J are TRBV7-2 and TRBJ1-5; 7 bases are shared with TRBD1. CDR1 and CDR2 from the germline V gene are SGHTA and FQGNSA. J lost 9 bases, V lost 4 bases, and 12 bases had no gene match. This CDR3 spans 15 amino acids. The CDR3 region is CASSYGAGQGGPQHF. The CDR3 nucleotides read TGTGCCAGCAGCTACGGGGCGGGCCAGGGGGGGCCCCAGCATTTT.